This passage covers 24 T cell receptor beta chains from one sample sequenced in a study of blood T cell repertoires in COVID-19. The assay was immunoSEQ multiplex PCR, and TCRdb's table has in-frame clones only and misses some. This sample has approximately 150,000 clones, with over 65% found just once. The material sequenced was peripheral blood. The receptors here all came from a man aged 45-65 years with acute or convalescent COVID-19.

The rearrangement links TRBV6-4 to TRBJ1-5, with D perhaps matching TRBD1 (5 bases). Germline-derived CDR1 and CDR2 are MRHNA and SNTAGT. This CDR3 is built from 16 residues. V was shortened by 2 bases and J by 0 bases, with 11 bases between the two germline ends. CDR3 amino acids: CASSDDSPYSNQPQHF. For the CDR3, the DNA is TGTGCCAGCAGTGACGACAGCCCTTATAGCAATCAGCCCCAGCATTTT.

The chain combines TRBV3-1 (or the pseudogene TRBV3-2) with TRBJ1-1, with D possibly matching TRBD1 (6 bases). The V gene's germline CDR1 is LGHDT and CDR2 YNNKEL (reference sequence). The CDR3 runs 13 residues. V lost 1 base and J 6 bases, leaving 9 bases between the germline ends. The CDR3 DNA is TGTGCCAGCAGCCAAGTGTGGGGGCCTGAAGCTTTCTTT. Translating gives CASSQVWGPEAFF.

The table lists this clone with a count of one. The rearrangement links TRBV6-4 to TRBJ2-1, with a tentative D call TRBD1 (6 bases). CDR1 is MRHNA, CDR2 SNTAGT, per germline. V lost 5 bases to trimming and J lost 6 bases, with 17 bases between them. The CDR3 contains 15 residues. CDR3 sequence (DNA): TGTGCCAGCAGTCCTCAGGGGTTAGTAAGCAATGAGCAGTTCTTC. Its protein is CASSPQGLVSNEQFF.

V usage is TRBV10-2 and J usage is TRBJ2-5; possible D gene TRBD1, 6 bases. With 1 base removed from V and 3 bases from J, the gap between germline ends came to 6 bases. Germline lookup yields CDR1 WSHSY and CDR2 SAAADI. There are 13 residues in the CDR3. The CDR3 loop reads CASSEYREETQYF. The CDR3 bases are TGCGCCAGCAGTGAGTACAGGGAAGAGACCCAGTACTTC.

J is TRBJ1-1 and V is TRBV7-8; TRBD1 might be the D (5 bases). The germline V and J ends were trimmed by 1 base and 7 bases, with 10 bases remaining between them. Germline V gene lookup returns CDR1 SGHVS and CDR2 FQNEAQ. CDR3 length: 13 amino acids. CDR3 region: CASSLVGQGEAFF. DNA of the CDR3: TGTGCCAGCAGCTTAGTGGGGCAGGGTGAAGCTTTCTTT.

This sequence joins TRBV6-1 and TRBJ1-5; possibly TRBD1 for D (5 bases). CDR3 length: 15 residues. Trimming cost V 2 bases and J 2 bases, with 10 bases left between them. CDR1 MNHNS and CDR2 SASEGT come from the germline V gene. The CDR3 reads CASSERRGGNQPQHF. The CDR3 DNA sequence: TGTGCCAGCAGTGAAAGGAGGGGTGGCAATCAGCCCCAGCATTTT.

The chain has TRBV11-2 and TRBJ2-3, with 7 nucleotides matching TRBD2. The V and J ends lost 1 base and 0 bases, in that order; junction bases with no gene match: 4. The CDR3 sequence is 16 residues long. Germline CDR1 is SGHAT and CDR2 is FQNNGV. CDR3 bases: TGTGCCAGCAGCTTAGTAGCGGGTACTAGCACAGATACGCAGTATTTT. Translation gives CASSLVAGTSTDTQYF.

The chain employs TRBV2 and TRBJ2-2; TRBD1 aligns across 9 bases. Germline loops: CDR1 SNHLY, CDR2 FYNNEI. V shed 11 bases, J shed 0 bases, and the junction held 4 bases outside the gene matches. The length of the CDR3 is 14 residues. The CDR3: CACRQGANTGELFF. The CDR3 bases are TGTGCCTGCCGACAGGGGGCGAACACCGGGGAGCTGTTTTTT.

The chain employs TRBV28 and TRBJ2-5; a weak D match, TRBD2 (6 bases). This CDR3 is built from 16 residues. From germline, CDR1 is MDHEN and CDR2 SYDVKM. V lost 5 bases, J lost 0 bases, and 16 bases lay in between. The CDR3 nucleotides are TGTGCCAGCAGTATACTCCGGGGGACGTACCAAGAGACCCAGTACTTC. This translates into CASSILRGTYQETQYF.

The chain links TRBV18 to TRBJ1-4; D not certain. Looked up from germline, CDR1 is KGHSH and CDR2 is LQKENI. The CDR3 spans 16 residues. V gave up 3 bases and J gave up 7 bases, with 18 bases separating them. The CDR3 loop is CASSPSSQVWREKLFF. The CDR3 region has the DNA TGTGCCAGCTCACCGTCGTCTCAGGTCTGGCGTGAAAAACTGTTTTTT.

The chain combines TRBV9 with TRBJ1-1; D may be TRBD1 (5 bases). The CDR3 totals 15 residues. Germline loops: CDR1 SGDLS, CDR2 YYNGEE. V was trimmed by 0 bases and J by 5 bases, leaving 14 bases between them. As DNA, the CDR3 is TGTGCCAGCAGCGTAGGGGGCTGGGGTGAAACTGAAGCTTTCTTT. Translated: CASSVGGWGETEAFF.

CDR3 nucleotides: TGTGCCAGTAGTATTCGGGCAGGGGATGAAAATGAGCAGTTCTTC. Translating it yields CASSIRAGDENEQFF. The V call is TRBV19, the J call TRBJ2-1; D may be TRBD1 (6 bases). Germline assignment: CDR1 LNHDA and CDR2 SQIVND (reference sequence). The V end was cut by 3 bases, the J end by 7 bases, with 16 bases between. The CDR3 contains 15 residues.

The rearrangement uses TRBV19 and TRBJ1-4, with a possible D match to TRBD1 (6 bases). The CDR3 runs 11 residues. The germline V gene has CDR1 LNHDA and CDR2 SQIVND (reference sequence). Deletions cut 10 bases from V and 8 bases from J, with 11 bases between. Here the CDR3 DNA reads TGTGCCACCAACAGGGACGAAAAACTGTTTTTT. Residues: CATNRDEKLFF. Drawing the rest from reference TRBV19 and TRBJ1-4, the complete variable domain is DGGITQSPKYLFRKEGQNVTLSCEQNLNHDAMYWYRQDPGQGLRLIYYSQIVNDFQKGDIAEGYSVSREKKESFPLTVTSAQKNPTAFYLCATNRDEKLFFGSGTQLSVL.

CDR3 nucleotides: TGTGCCAGCAGCCCTCCGGGACAGGGGATCCATGGCTACACCTTC. As protein: CASSPPGQGIHGYTF. The chain recombines TRBV5-6 with TRBJ1-2, with 10 bases identical to TRBD1. V trimming: 4 bases; J trimming: 6 bases; junction bases outside the gene matches: 9. This CDR3 spans 15 amino acids. Germline values: CDR1 SGHDT, CDR2 YYEEEE.

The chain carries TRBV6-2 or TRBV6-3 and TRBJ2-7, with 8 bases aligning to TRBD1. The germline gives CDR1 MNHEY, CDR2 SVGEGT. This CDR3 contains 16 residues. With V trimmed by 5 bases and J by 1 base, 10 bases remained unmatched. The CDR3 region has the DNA TGTGCCAGCAGTACGTTTCAGGGGGCCCGATCCTACGAGCAGTACGTC. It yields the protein CASSTFQGARSYEQYV.

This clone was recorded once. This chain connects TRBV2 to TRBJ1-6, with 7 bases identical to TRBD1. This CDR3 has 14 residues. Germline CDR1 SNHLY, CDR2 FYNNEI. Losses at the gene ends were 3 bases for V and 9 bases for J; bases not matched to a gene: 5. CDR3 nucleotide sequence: TGTGCCAGCAGTGAGACAGGGAATACTTCACCCCTCCACTTT. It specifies CASSETGNTSPLHF.

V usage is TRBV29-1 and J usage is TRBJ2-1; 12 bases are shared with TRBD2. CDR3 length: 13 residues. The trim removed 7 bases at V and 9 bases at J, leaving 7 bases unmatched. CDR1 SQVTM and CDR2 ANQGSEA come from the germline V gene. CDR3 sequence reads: CSGGLAGFGEQFF. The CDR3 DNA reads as TGCAGCGGTGGACTAGCGGGGTTCGGTGAGCAGTTCTTC.

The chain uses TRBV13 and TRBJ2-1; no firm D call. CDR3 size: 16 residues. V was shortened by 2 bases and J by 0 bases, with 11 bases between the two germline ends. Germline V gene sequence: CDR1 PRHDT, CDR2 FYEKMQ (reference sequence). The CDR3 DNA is TGTGCCAGCAGCTTAATGTTGTCTAACTCCTACAATGAGCAGTTCTTC. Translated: CASSLMLSNSYNEQFF.

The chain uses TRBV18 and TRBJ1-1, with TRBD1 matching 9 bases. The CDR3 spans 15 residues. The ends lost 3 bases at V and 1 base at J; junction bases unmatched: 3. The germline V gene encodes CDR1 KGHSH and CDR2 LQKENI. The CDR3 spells CASSPMTGGNTEAFF. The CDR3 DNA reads TGTGCCAGCTCACCCATGACAGGGGGGAACACTGAAGCTTTCTTT.

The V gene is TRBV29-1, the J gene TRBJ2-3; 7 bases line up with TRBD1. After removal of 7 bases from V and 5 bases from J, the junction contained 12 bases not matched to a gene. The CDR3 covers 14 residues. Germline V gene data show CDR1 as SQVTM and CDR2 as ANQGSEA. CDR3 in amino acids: CSAQQTGAIDTQYF. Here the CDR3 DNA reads TGCAGCGCTCAACAAACAGGGGCCATAGATACGCAGTATTTT.

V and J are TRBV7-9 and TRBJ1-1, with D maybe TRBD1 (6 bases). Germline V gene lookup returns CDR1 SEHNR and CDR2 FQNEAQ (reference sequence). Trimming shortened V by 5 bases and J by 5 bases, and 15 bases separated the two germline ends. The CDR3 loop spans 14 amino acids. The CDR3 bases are TGTGCCAGCAGCCGCGACAGGTTGGGGACTGAAGCTTTCTTT. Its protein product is CASSRDRLGTEAFF. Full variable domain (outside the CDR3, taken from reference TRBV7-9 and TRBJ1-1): DTGVSQNPRHKITKRGQNVTFRCDPISEHNRLYWYRQTLGQGPEFLTYFQNEAQLEKSRLLSDRFSAERPKGSFSTLEIQRTEQGDSAMYLCASSRDRLGTEAFFGQGTRLTVV.

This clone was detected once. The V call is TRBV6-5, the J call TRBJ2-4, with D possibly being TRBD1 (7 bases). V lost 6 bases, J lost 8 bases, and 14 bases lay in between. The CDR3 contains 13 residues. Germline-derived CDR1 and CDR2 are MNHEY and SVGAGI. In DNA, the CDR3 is TGTGCCAGCAGCCGAGACAGGGAGGACATTCAGTACTTC. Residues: CASSRDREDIQYF.

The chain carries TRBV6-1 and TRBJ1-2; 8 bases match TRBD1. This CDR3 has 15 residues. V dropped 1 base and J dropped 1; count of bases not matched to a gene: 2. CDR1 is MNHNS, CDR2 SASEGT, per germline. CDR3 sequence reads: CASSEGDRINYGYTF. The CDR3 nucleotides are TGTGCCAGCAGTGAAGGGGACAGGATTAACTATGGCTACACCTTC.

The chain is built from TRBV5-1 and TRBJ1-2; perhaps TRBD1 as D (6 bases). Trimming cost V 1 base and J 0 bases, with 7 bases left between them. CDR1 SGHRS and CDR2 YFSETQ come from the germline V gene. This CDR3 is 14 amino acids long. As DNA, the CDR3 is TGCGCCAGCAGCTTGCAGGGGCCTAACTATGGCTACACCTTC. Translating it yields CASSLQGPNYGYTF.